Listed below are T cell receptor beta chains from one sample, sequenced in a study of CD8 T cells in Susac syndrome. Each CDR3 protein is one row after TCRdb ran MiXCR on the immunoSEQ multiplex PCR reads. The repertoire consists of 150,000 to 200,000 distinct CDR3 sequences, with approximately 93% occurring once and the leading ten covering 0.09% to 0.1%. The sequencing sample was made of CD4+ T cells from PBMCs. These receptor sequences come from a human donor with multiple sclerosis. CDR3s include the opening cysteine and the closing phenylalanine or tryptophan. The D gene is left open where the match is weak. Expanded clones are given a class, and other clones once, few, many or no size at all.

j_call clone_size v_call d_call cdr3_nt cdr3_aa
TRBJ1-1 . TRBV29-1 . TGCAGCGTGTCCGGGGCTGAAGCTTTCTTT CSVSGAEAFF
TRBJ2-2 few TRBV7-3 . TGTGCCAGCAGTCCCACAGGAAACACCGGGGAGCTGTTTTTT CASSPTGNTGELFF
TRBJ2-7 once TRBV5-1 TRBD1 TGCGCCACCGCCCCAGGGACAGGGGGCTACGAGCAGTACTTC CATAPGTGGYEQYF
TRBJ2-3 . TRBV4-3 . TGCGCCAGCAGAATAGGGCGGGAAGGAGATACGCAGTATTTT CASRIGREGDTQYF
TRBJ1-3 . TRBV30 TRBD1 TGTGCCTGGACCGGGACAGGGGGAGACACCATATATTTT CAWTGTGGDTIYF
TRBJ1-2 . TRBV27 . TGTGCCAGCAGTTTATACAGGGACTCTAACTATGGCTACACCTTC CASSLYRDSNYGYTF
TRBJ2-2 . TRBV7-9 TRBD2 TGTGCCAGCAGTCGAATACTAGCGGGCACCGGGGAGCTGTTTTTT CASSRILAGTGELFF
TRBJ2-3 . TRBV24-1 . TGTGCCACCAGTGATTTGTTAAATACAGATACGCAGTATTTT CATSDLLNTDTQYF
TRBJ2-2 . TRBV12-3/TRBV12-4 TRBD1 TGTGCCAGCAGTCCGGGACAGAGCACCGGGGAGCTGTTTTTT CASSPGQSTGELFF
TRBJ2-5 . TRBV9 TRBD2 TGTGCCAGCAGCGGGCGTATAGCGGGAGACTGGAAGACCCAGTACTTC CASSGRIAGDWKTQYF
TRBJ2-3 . TRBV21-1 . TGTGCCATGTCCAGTAGCGGGAGCACAGATACGCAGTATTTT CAMSSSGSTDTQYF
TRBJ1-2 . TRBV27 TRBD1 TGTGCCAGCAGTTACGACAGGGGAAACTATGGCTACACCTTC CASSYDRGNYGYTF
TRBJ2-5 . TRBV5-6 TRBD2 TGTGCCAGCAGCTTAAGACTAGCGGGATCAGAGACCCAGTACTTC CASSLRLAGSETQYF
TRBJ1-1 . TRBV29-1 . TGCAGCCTCAGGGCGGGGGGGAACACTGAAGCTTTCTTT CSLRAGGNTEAFF
TRBJ1-5 once TRBV10-3 . TGTGCCATCAGTGAGGGGAATCAGCCCCAGCATTTT CAISEGNQPQHF
TRBJ2-7 . TRBV6-5 . TGTGCCAGCAGTTCCCCCCGGACACTCGCGACCTACGAGCAGTACTTC CASSSPRTLATYEQYF
TRBJ2-5 . TRBV12-5 TRBD1 TGTGCTAGTGGCCGGGGACAGGTATACGAGACCCAGTACTTC CASGRGQVYETQYF
TRBJ1-2 . TRBV7-9 . TGTGCCAGCAGCGCCGGAAATGGCTACACCTTC CASSAGNGYTF
TRBJ2-7 . TRBV5-4 . TGTGCCAGCACGCGCGGCGTAAACTCCTACGAGCAGTACTTC CASTRGVNSYEQYF
TRBJ1-3 once TRBV5-1 TRBD1 TGCGCCAGCAGCTTTGGAGACAGGGGAAGATCCGGAAACACCATATATTTT CASSFGDRGRSGNTIYF
TRBJ1-2 . TRBV11-2 . TGTGCCAGCAGCTTAGGCACACCGGGACTCCGGGAGGGCTACACCTTC CASSLGTPGLREGYTF
TRBJ1-1 . TRBV29-1 . TGCAGCGTTGACAGGGTGAACACTGAAGCTTTCTTT CSVDRVNTEAFF
TRBJ1-2 once TRBV3-1 . TGTGCCAGCAGCCAGGTCTTAAGCTATGGCTACACCTTC CASSQVLSYGYTF
TRBJ2-1 . TRBV30 . TGTGCCTGCTCCACTGGGAGCTCCTACAATGAGCAGTTCTTC CACSTGSSYNEQFF
TRBJ2-7 . TRBV5-1 TRBD2 TGCGCCAGCAGCTACGGGACTAGCGGGAGCGACGAGCAGTACTTC CASSYGTSGSDEQYF
TRBJ2-7 once TRBV27 . TGTGCCAGCAGTTTCGGACAATACTACGAGCAGTACTTC CASSFGQYYEQYF
TRBJ2-7 . TRBV20-1 . TGCAGTGCTAGAGATCGGCTAGCCAGCTACGAGCAGTACTTC CSARDRLASYEQYF
TRBJ1-1 . TRBV29-1 . TGCAGCGTTTCCCTTGGGATAGACACTGAAGCTTTCTTT CSVSLGIDTEAFF
TRBJ2-3 once TRBV9 TRBD2 TGTGCCAGCAGCGTTTACTCCCGGGTAGCGGGAGTTGAAGATACGCAGTATTTT CASSVYSRVAGVEDTQYF
TRBJ2-5 . TRBV20-1 TRBD1 TGCAGTGCCAGGACAGGGATAGAGACCCAGTACTTC CSARTGIETQYF
TRBJ1-1 . TRBV3-1 . TGTGCCAGCAGCCAAGATGGGGGGGGACCGGCTTTCTTT CASSQDGGGPAFF
TRBJ1-5 . TRBV2 TRBD1 TGTGCCAGCAGCGATACTGGGACAGCGAATCAGCCCCAGCATTTT CASSDTGTANQPQHF
TRBJ1-1 . TRBV9 . TGTGCCAGCAGCGTAGAGGGACTAGCTGAAGCTTTCTTT CASSVEGLAEAFF
TRBJ1-1 . TRBV28 TRBD1 TGTGCCAGCAGTCCTAACAGGGGGAGTTACACTGAAGCTTTCTTT CASSPNRGSYTEAFF
TRBJ1-1 . TRBV30 . TGTGCCTGGAGTGAGTGGACAGAAGCTTTCTTT CAWSEWTEAFF
TRBJ2-5 once TRBV6-1 . TGTGCCAGCAGTCACGGGACTCAGCACCGGTACTTC CASSHGTQHRYF
TRBJ2-2 once TRBV3-1 . TGTGCCAGCAGCCAGGGCCATGGAGGGCTGTTTTTT CASSQGHGGLFF
TRBJ1-1 . TRBV18 . TGTGCCAGCTCCCTGTGGAAGGGAGAAGAGGCTGAAGCTTTCTTT CASSLWKGEEAEAFF
TRBJ2-3 . TRBV30 . TGTGCCTGGGGGTTCGGGGCAGATACGCAGTATTTT CAWGFGADTQYF
TRBJ1-1 . TRBV12-3/TRBV12-4 . TGTGCCAGCAGTCAACAGGTGAACACTGAAGCTTTCTTT CASSQQVNTEAFF
TRBJ2-1 . TRBV4-1 . TGCGCCAGCAGCCACCAAACTAGAGCTCGGTACAATGAGCAGTTCTTC CASSHQTRARYNEQFF
TRBJ2-4 . TRBV2 TRBD2 TGTGCCAGCAGTGACCCAGCGGGGGTAGCCAAAAACATTCAGTACTTC CASSDPAGVAKNIQYF
TRBJ1-4 . TRBV30 TRBD1 TGTGCCTGGAGGGAAAGACAGGGGGTCCTTGAAAAACTGTTTTTT CAWRERQGVLEKLFF